This section outlines one T cell receptor (beta chain) sequence together with its context. The data derive from a study of cytomegalovirus exposure and HLA in healthy donors. Germline V lookup: CDR1 SGHTA, CDR2 FQGTGA. This CDR3 has 15 residues. Germline trimming cut 2 bases from V and 2 bases from J; bases unmatched to any gene: 5. The PCR used 60 Vbeta and 13 Jbeta primers. In the source study's methods: An analysis that came later counted 77 million or so unique TCR beta chains, around 12 million shared. The data were produced by immunoSEQ multiplex PCR, yet TCRdb's version contains in-frame clones alone and is incomplete. V, J and clone size reflect that table, while D and trimming were determined from the DNA. The sample shows roughly 140,000 clones, approximately 80% of them seen only once.

The J gene is TRBJ2-5, the V gene TRBV7-3; 7 nucleotides agree with TRBD2. This clonotype was obtained from a woman between 55 and 75 years old in good health and CMV-seropositive. Material for sequencing was PBMCs. The CDR3 protein is CASSLGASGQETQYF. The CDR3 DNA sequence: TGTGCCAGCAGCTTAGGGGCTAGCGGACAAGAGACCCAGTACTTC.